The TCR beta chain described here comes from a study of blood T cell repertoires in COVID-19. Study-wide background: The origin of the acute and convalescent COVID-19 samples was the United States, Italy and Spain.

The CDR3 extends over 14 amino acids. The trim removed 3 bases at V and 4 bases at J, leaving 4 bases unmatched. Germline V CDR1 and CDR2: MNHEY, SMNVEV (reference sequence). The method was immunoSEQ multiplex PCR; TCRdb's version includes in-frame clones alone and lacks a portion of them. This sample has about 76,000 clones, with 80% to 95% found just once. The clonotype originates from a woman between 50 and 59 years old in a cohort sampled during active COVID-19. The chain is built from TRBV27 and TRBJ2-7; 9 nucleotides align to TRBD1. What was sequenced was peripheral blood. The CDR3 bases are TGTGCCAGCAGTTTGACAGGGGGAACATACGAGCAGTACTTC. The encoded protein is CASSLTGGTYEQYF.